The rows below give T cell receptor beta chains drawn from one sample of a study of blood T cell repertoires in COVID-19. The method was immunoSEQ multiplex PCR; TCRdb's version includes in-frame clones alone and lacks a portion of them. The table lists under 150,000 clones, 65% to 85% of them singletons. Sequenced sample: peripheral blood. These receptors came from a man aged 50 to 59 with acute or convalescent COVID-19. CDR3s include the opening cysteine and the closing phenylalanine or tryptophan. Each record gives: clone size, V gene, J gene, D gene, CDR3 protein, CDR3 DNA. A D gene is named only where the DNA matches it firmly. Size is stated for part of the rows, as once, few or many counts, or as a class when the clone is expanded.

.,TRBV5-4,TRBJ1-3,.,CASSLQGAIYF,TGTGCCAGCAGCTTGCAGGGTGCCATATATTTT
few,TRBV9,TRBJ2-3,TRBD1,CASSYQDRAEFTDTQYF,TGTGCCAGCAGCTATCAGGACAGGGCCGAGTTCACAGATACGCAGTATTTT
.,TRBV4-2,TRBJ2-1,TRBD2,CASSQNLLAGGQNEQFF,TGTGCCAGCAGCCAGAATCTCTTAGCGGGGGGGCAGAATGAGCAGTTCTTC
few,TRBV3-1/TRBV3-2,TRBJ1-3,.,CASSGSSGNTIYF,TGTGCCAGCAGCGGGAGCTCTGGAAACACCATATATTTT
.,TRBV18,TRBJ2-7,.,CASSPLTVSYEQYF,TGTGCCAGCTCACCCCTGACAGTATCCTACGAGCAGTACTTC
.,TRBV6-5,TRBJ2-2,.,CASSYYRGTGELFF,TGTGCCAGCAGTTATTATCGAGGGACCGGGGAGCTGTTTTTT
.,TRBV28,TRBJ1-1,TRBD1,CASSFTSPPGQGMNTEAFF,TGTGCCAGCAGTTTTACCTCCCCCCCGGGACAGGGGATGAACACTGAAGCTTTCTTT
.,TRBV27,TRBJ1-2,.,CASSLYSGNNYGYTF,TGTGCCAGCAGTTTATACTCAGGGAATAACTATGGCTACACCTTC
.,TRBV2,TRBJ2-3,.,CASSVAGGNTQYF,TGTGCCAGCAGTGTTGCGGGCGGCAATACGCAGTATTTT
.,TRBV2,TRBJ1-1,.,CASSSTRGTEAFF,TGTGCCAGCAGTTCTACGCGGGGCACTGAAGCTTTCTTT
.,TRBV11-3,TRBJ2-2,TRBD1,CASSPRTGKGSGELFF,TGTGCCAGCAGCCCCCGGACAGGGAAAGGATCCGGGGAGCTGTTTTTT
.,TRBV5-6,TRBJ2-1,.,CASSSPNRLRGNEQFF,TGTGCCAGCAGCTCTCCCAACCGACTGCGGGGCAATGAGCAGTTCTTC
.,TRBV30,TRBJ1-2,.,CAWSVPIGRPVYTF,TGTGCCTGGAGTGTTCCTATTGGGAGGCCCGTCTACACCTTC
.,TRBV12-3/TRBV12-4,TRBJ1-2,TRBD1,CASGSGQTYGYTF,TGTGCCAGCGGCTCGGGACAGACCTATGGCTACACCTTC
.,TRBV7-2,TRBJ1-2,.,CASSPLRGRYGYTF,TGTGCCAGCAGCCCTCTTAGGGGCCGATATGGCTACACCTTC
.,TRBV7-3,TRBJ2-1,TRBD2,CASSLEGSGGGNEQFF,TGTGCCAGCAGCTTAGAGGGGAGCGGGGGTGGAAATGAGCAGTTCTTC
.,TRBV12-3/TRBV12-4,TRBJ1-2,.,CASSRDRNYGYTF,TGTGCCAGCAGCCGTGACAGGAACTATGGCTACACCTTC
.,TRBV12-2,TRBJ2-7,.,CASHKQRRDIAYEQYF,TGTGCAAGTCACAAACAACGCCGGGACATTGCCTACGAGCAGTACTTC
.,TRBV12-3/TRBV12-4,TRBJ2-5,.,CASSPHSVETQYF,TGTGCCAGCAGCCCTCATAGTGTGGAGACCCAGTACTTC
.,TRBV5-1,TRBJ1-2,TRBD1,CASSQTGTNYGYTF,TGCGCCAGCAGCCAGACAGGGACTAACTATGGCTACACCTTC
few,TRBV25-1,TRBJ1-1,TRBD1,CASTDRGLGEAFF,TGTGCCAGCACCGACAGGGGGCTTGGTGAAGCTTTCTTT
few,TRBV21-1,TRBJ1-5,.,CASSVQVSNQPQHF,TGTGCCAGCAGCGTGCAGGTGAGCAATCAGCCCCAGCATTTT
few,TRBV5-4,TRBJ1-1,.,CASSVQGLAEAFF,TGTGCCAGCAGCGTACAGGGATTAGCTGAAGCTTTCTTT
few,TRBV12-2,TRBJ1-6,.,CASRLAGAGPSSYNSPLHF,TGTGCAAGTCGCTTAGCAGGGGCAGGGCCTAGCTCCTATAATTCACCCCTCCACTTT
.,TRBV28,TRBJ1-2,.,CASSGFRDGYTF,TGTGCCAGCAGCGGATTCAGGGATGGCTACACCTTC
.,TRBV19,TRBJ1-3,TRBD1,CASSSSDRAGNTIYF,TGTGCCAGTAGTTCCTCAGACAGGGCTGGAAACACCATATATTTT
once,TRBV27,TRBJ2-3,TRBD1,CASSPAGTGRTDTQYF,TGTGCCAGCAGCCCCGCCGGGACAGGGCGCACAGATACGCAGTATTTT
.,TRBV4-1,TRBJ1-2,TRBD1,CASSQFTGGVGYTF,TGCGCCAGCAGCCAATTTACAGGGGGCGTCGGCTACACCTTC
once,TRBV6-5,TRBJ2-3,.,CASRGDSTDTQYF,TGTGCCAGCAGAGGCGACAGTACAGATACGCAGTATTTT
.,TRBV28,TRBJ2-5,.,CASSLGSVGAQETQYF,TGTGCCAGCAGTTTAGGGTCGGTGGGGGCCCAAGAGACCCAGTACTTC
.,TRBV6-5,TRBJ2-2,.,CASSRTLNTGELFF,TGTGCCAGCAGCAGGACTCTGAACACCGGGGAGCTGTTTTTT
.,TRBV5-1,TRBJ2-3,.,CASSLGGGGIHSTDTQYF,TGCGCCAGCAGCTTGGGTGGCGGGGGCATACATAGCACAGATACGCAGTATTTT
.,TRBV15,TRBJ1-2,TRBD1,CATSRDRVYGYTF,TGTGCCACCAGCAGGGACAGGGTCTATGGCTACACCTTC
.,TRBV5-1,TRBJ2-6,.,CASSSGVGANVLTF,TGCGCCAGCAGCTCAGGGGTAGGGGCCAACGTCCTGACTTTC
.,TRBV5-5,TRBJ2-3,.,CASSFSGDTQYF,TGTGCCAGCAGCTTCTCCGGGGATACGCAGTATTTT
.,TRBV28,TRBJ1-2,TRBD1,CASRQGAGGYTF,TGTGCCAGCAGACAGGGGGCTGGTGGCTACACCTTC
.,TRBV10-2,TRBJ1-6,.,CASSSGSSNSPLHF,TGCGCCAGCAGTTCCGGGAGTTCTAATTCACCCCTCCACTTT
.,TRBV5-1,TRBJ2-3,TRBD1,CASSRRGQGADTQYF,TGCGCCAGCAGCCGGAGGGGACAGGGTGCAGATACGCAGTATTTT
once,TRBV11-2,TRBJ1-2,.,CASSALRGYYGYTF,TGTGCCAGCAGCGCCCTGCGGGGATACTATGGCTACACCTTC
once,TRBV23-1,TRBJ2-2,.,CASSHPGDTGELFF,TGCGCCAGCAGCCATCCGGGGGACACCGGGGAGCTGTTTTTT
.,TRBV6-6,TRBJ1-4,TRBD1,CASSYGTGGEKLFF,TGTGCCAGCAGTTATGGTACAGGGGGGGAAAAACTGTTTTTT
.,TRBV2,TRBJ1-2,TRBD1,CASSTRGQGPHGYTF,TGTGCCAGCAGCACTCGGGGACAGGGGCCCCATGGCTACACCTTC
few,TRBV27,TRBJ1-6,TRBD1,CASSSKQGAGSPLHF,TGTGCCAGCAGTTCGAAACAGGGGGCTGGATCACCCCTCCACTTT
.,TRBV3-1/TRBV3-2,TRBJ1-4,TRBD1,CASSPLQGLGEKLFF,TGTGCCAGCAGCCCGTTACAGGGGTTAGGAGAAAAACTGTTTTTT
.,TRBV6-1,TRBJ1-2,.,CASSEAGPTALYGYTF,TGTGCCAGCAGTGAAGCTGGGCCGACAGCCCTATATGGCTACACCTTC
.,TRBV3-1/TRBV3-2,TRBJ1-2,.,CASSQSKGGYTF,TGTGCCAGCAGCCAAAGTAAGGGGGGCTACACCTTC
.,TRBV19,TRBJ2-1,TRBD2,CASKSGGVLNEQFF,TGTGCCAGTAAATCCGGGGGGGTTCTCAATGAGCAGTTCTTC
few,TRBV5-1,TRBJ2-4,TRBD2,CASSLGLAGDIQYF,TGCGCCAGCAGCTTGGGACTAGCGGGGGACATTCAGTACTTC
.,TRBV9,TRBJ2-2,.,CASSVTSNTGELFF,TGTGCCAGCAGCGTTACTAGCAACACCGGGGAGCTGTTTTTT
once,TRBV7-2,TRBJ2-4,TRBD2,CASSPTQAGALAKNIQYF,TGTGCCAGCAGCCCCACCCAAGCGGGGGCCTTAGCCAAAAACATTCAGTACTTC
.,TRBV7-2,TRBJ2-1,TRBD2,CASSQSGGPDEQFF,TGTGCCAGCAGCCAATCGGGAGGGCCCGATGAGCAGTTCTTC
.,TRBV6-2/TRBV6-3,TRBJ2-7,TRBD1,CASSPLRDRDSYEQYF,TGTGCCAGCAGTCCGCTGAGAGACAGGGACTCCTACGAGCAGTACTTC
.,TRBV19,TRBJ1-1,.,CASGRRDIGTEAFF,TGTGCCAGTGGCCGCCGGGACATCGGCACTGAAGCTTTCTTT